Below, 27 T cell receptor beta chains from the same sample are listed, as sequenced in a study of shared clonotypes between healthy human individuals. Repertoires were generated with immunoSEQ multiplex PCR, while TCRdb's copy carries only in-frame clones and drops some. The sample lists about 490,000 clones; around four fifths were seen once. The sequenced sample was PBMCs. The origin of the receptors is a woman aged 40 to 50 in good health. Some clones in this sample may be carry-over from other donors' samples.

This clone was seen only once. V gene TRBV5-4 combines with J gene TRBJ2-7; no firm D call. Trimming removed 4 bases from V and 0 bases from J, with 17 bases in between. Germline CDR1 SGHNT, CDR2 YYREEE (reference sequence). This CDR3 region has 16 residues. The CDR3 spells CASSPDAGVSSYEQYF. CDR3 sequence (DNA): TGTGCCAGCAGCCCCGACGCTGGGGTTAGCTCCTACGAGCAGTACTTC.

V is TRBV11-2 and J is TRBJ2-1; 16 nucleotides agree with TRBD2. The V segment lost 5 bases and the J segment 7 bases; nucleotides outside the gene matches: 11. The CDR3 is 18 amino acids. Germline V gene sequence: CDR1 SGHAT, CDR2 FQNNGV. The CDR3 spells CASSPTPGTSGRVNEQFF. The CDR3 coding sequence is TGTGCCAGCAGCCCCACCCCTGGGACTAGCGGGAGGGTGAATGAGCAGTTCTTC.

This clone has just a few counts. The rearrangement joins TRBV29-1 to TRBJ2-2, with TRBD2 as a possible D gene (6 bases). The CDR3 covers 13 residues. Trimming shortened V by 7 bases and J by 6 bases, and 15 bases separated the two germline ends. CDR1 and CDR2 (germline): SQVTM, ANQGSEA. For the CDR3, the DNA is TGCAGCGGGGGCGGGGTTTCGGCCGGGGAGCTGTTTTTT. It yields the protein CSGGGVSAGELFF.

The chain recombines TRBV5-1 with TRBJ2-3, with 8 bases identical to TRBD1. CDR3 length: 15 amino acids. Germline V gene data show CDR1 as SGHRS and CDR2 as YFSETQ. The ends lost 4 bases at V and 2 bases at J; junction bases unmatched: 6. The CDR3 DNA sequence: TGCGCCAGCAGCCTTGGACAGGGAGACACAGATACGCAGTATTTT. This gives the protein CASSLGQGDTDTQYF.

The CDR3 DNA reads as TGTGCCAGTAGTATCTGGAGCCGTTCTGACAATGAGCAGTTCTTC. Its protein product is CASSIWSRSDNEQFF. The chain combines TRBV19 with TRBJ2-1, with unresolved D. Per the germline V gene, CDR1 is LNHDA and CDR2 is SQIVND (reference sequence). The germline V and J ends were trimmed by 3 bases and 5 bases, with 14 bases remaining between them. The CDR3 sequence is 15 residues long.

This chain uses TRBV30 with TRBJ2-2; D not certain. The germline gives CDR1 GTSNPN, CDR2 SVGIG (reference sequence). V shed 0 bases and J shed 6 bases, with 8 bases lying between them. CDR3 length equals 13 residues. The CDR3 sequence: CAWSVVMSGELFF. The DNA of the CDR3 is TGTGCCTGGAGTGTAGTGATGTCCGGGGAGCTGTTTTTT. Based on the CDR3 plus reference TRBV30 and TRBJ2-2, the full variable domain is SQTIHQWPATLVQPVGSPLSLECTVEGTSNPNLYWYRQAAGRGLQLLFYSVGIGQISSEVPQNLSASRPQDRQFILSSKKLLLSDSGFYLCAWSVVMSGELFFGEGSRLTVL.

V is TRBV6-1 and J is TRBJ1-5; no clear D gene. CDR1 and CDR2 from the germline V gene are MNHNS and SASEGT. Deletions cut 3 bases from V and 5 bases from J, with 8 bases between. CDR3 length equals 13 residues. CDR3 in DNA: TGTGCCAGCAGTGATTGGGTAGATCAGCCCCAGCATTTT. Protein sequence: CASSDWVDQPQHF.

This rearrangement joins TRBV9 to TRBJ1-4, with D unresolved. CDR1 and CDR2 (germline): SGDLS, YYNGEE. V was shortened by 0 bases and J by 13 bases, with 13 bases between the two germline ends. This CDR3 comprises 13 residues. CDR3 in DNA: TGTGCCAGCAGCGTAGCTGATGGGGAGAGACTGTTTTTT. It yields the protein CASSVADGERLFF.

V usage is TRBV5-1 and J usage is TRBJ1-3; 10 bases line up with TRBD1. The CDR3 consists of 15 residues. V shed 5 bases and J 1 base; nucleotides not matched to a gene: 3. Germline loops: CDR1 SGHRS, CDR2 YFSETQ. The CDR3 is CASSRQGASGNTIYF. CDR3 nucleotides: TGCGCCAGCAGTAGACAGGGGGCATCTGGAAACACCATATATTTT.

The chain joins TRBV11-2 to TRBJ1-1, with D unresolved. Per the germline V gene, CDR1 is SGHAT and CDR2 is FQNNGV. The CDR3 sequence is 13 residues long. The ends were cut back, 5 bases at V and 1 base at J, with 8 bases in the middle. CDR3 coding DNA: TGTGCCAGCAGCCCAGACTGGAACACTGAAGCTTTCTTT. This gives the protein CASSPDWNTEAFF. Full variable domain (rest looked up from reference TRBV11-2 and TRBJ1-1): EAGVAQSPRYKIIEKRQSVAFWCNPISGHATLYWYQQILGQGPKLLIQFQNNGVVDDSQLPKDRFSAERLKGVDSTLKIQPAKLEDSAVYLCASSPDWNTEAFFGQGTRLTVV.

This clone was picked up a small number of times. This may stem from a read error, because a much larger clone lies one nucleotide away. The rearrangement uses TRBV2 and TRBJ2-6; no clear D. The V end was cut by 3 bases, the J end by 0 bases, with 3 bases between. The CDR3 covers 14 residues. CDR1 and CDR2 from the germline V gene are SNHLY and FYNNEI. The CDR3 loop reads CASSESSGANVLTF. CDR3 coding DNA: TGTGCCAGCAGTGAGAGCTCTGGGGCCAACGTCCTGACTTTC.

This clone was found a few times. The chain carries TRBV6-1 and TRBJ2-2; either TRBD1 or TRBD2 may fit D (5 bases each). Between the trimmed V and J ends, which lost 7 bases and 4 bases, there was a span of 16 bases. This CDR3 is built from 15 residues. Per the germline V gene, CDR1 is MNHNS and CDR2 is SASEGT. The CDR3 loop reads CASTFAGGGTGELFF. CDR3 nucleotides: TGTGCCAGCACGTTTGCGGGTGGGGGCACCGGGGAGCTGTTTTTT.

This clone was picked up one time. The chain has TRBV4-2 and TRBJ2-2; perhaps TRBD1 as D (5 bases). V lost 4 bases to trimming and J lost 4 bases, with 25 bases between them. CDR3 length equals 19 residues. CDR1 and CDR2 (germline): LGHNA, YNFKEQ. In nucleotides, the CDR3 is TGTGCCAGCAGCCCGTTAGGACGAACCACAGGTGGTGGCACCGGGGAGCTGTTTTTT. Translation gives CASSPLGRTTGGGTGELFF.

About this clone: The same CDR3 is also encoded by other DNA sequences in this sample. CDR3 in DNA: TGTGCCAGCAGCTTCGGCGTCTACGAGCAGTACTTC. The encoded protein is CASSFGVYEQYF. This chain uses TRBV5-4 with TRBJ2-7; D not resolved. This CDR3 comprises 12 residues. V gave up 2 bases and J gave up 3 bases, with 6 bases separating them. Germline V gives CDR1 SGHNT, CDR2 YYREEE (reference sequence).

This clone occurred many times. The same CDR3 can be traced to other DNA sequences in this sample. The chain couples TRBV5-1 to TRBJ2-7; the match to TRBD2 covers 11 bases. The CDR3 covers 16 residues. The germline gives CDR1 SGHRS, CDR2 YFSETQ. With 4 bases clipped from V and 2 bases from J, the junction kept 8 bases outside the gene matches. As DNA, the CDR3 is TGCGCCAGCAGCCCCGGACTAGCGGGCGTCGCCTACGAGCAGTACTTC. Translated: CASSPGLAGVAYEQYF.

This rearrangement joins TRBV7-3 to TRBJ2-3; 13 bases fit TRBD2. Germline-derived CDR1 and CDR2 are SGHTA and FQGTGA. The length of the CDR3 is 14 residues. J was trimmed by 8 bases and V by 5 bases; bases with no gene match: 4. The CDR3 is CASSLGLAGSTQYF. CDR3 sequence (DNA): TGTGCCAGCAGCCTGGGACTAGCGGGAAGTACGCAGTATTTT. Together with reference TRBV7-3 and TRBJ2-3, the CDR3 gives the full variable domain: GAGVSQTPSNKVTEKGKYVELRCDPISGHTALYWYRQSLGQGPEFLIYFQGTGAADDSGLPNDRFFAVRPEGSVSTLKIQRTERGDSAVYLCASSLGLAGSTQYFGPGTRLTVL.

With regard to this clone: A far larger clone is just one base off, so this is likely a read error. The chain joins TRBV5-8 to TRBJ1-5; 7 bases agree with TRBD1. With V trimmed by 0 bases and J by 6 bases, 6 bases remained unmatched. The V gene's germline CDR1 is SGHTS and CDR2 YDEGEE. The CDR3 sequence is 15 residues long. The chain's CDR3 is CASSLEGARGQPQHF. The CDR3 nucleotides read TGTGCCAGCAGCTTGGAGGGGGCTCGTGGTCAGCCCCAGCATTTT.

The chain recombines TRBV11-2 with TRBJ2-4; D might be TRBD2 (5 bases). V shed 1 base and J shed 6 bases, with 10 bases lying between them. In germline, CDR1 is SGHAT, CDR2 FQNNGV. This CDR3 spans 14 amino acids. CDR3 DNA: TGTGCCAGCAGCTTAGTGCTAGCTGGAAACATTCAGTACTTC. This translates into CASSLVLAGNIQYF.

Of note for this clone: One end of the junction does not line up with germline, which may come from a read error. This chain links TRBV30 with TRBJ2-7; 9 bases agree with TRBD2. The CDR3 has 14 residues. Germline V gene lookup returns CDR1 GTSNPN and CDR2 SVGIG (reference sequence). CDR3 residues: CAWSGGRAWYEQHF. In DNA, the CDR3 is TGTGCCTGGAGTGGCGGGAGGGCATGGTACGAGCAGCACTTC.

In DNA form, the CDR3 reads TGTGCCAGCAGCGGATATAGCGGGACTCAAGAGACCCAGTACTTC. It codes for CASSGYSGTQETQYF. The J gene is TRBJ2-5, the V gene TRBV9, with 8 bases lining up with TRBD2. The CDR3 covers 15 residues. Germline V gene sequence: CDR1 SGDLS, CDR2 YYNGEE. V gave up 3 bases and J gave up 2 bases; unmatched junction bases: 6.

This sequence joins TRBV18 and TRBJ2-5; TRBD2 is a possible D gene (6 bases). The CDR3 runs 13 residues. V lost 3 bases, J lost 5 bases, and 10 bases lay in between. Germline CDR1 reads KGHSH; CDR2 reads LQKENI. CDR3 nucleotides: TGTGCCAGCTCACCGACGGGAGCTGAGACCCAGTACTTC. Translated, it gives CASSPTGAETQYF.

As concerns this clone: A far larger clone is one nucleotide away, so this likely arose from a read error. CDR3 sequence reads: CASSAGIDTGELFF. CDR3 DNA sequence: TGTGCCAGCAGTGCCGGGATAGACACCGGGGAGCTGTTTTTT. V gene TRBV6-4 combines with J gene TRBJ2-2; possibly TRBD2 for D (5 bases). This CDR3 has 14 amino acids. From germline, CDR1 is MRHNA and CDR2 SNTAGT. Trimming took off 4 bases at V and 3 bases at J, with 9 bases between the two ends.

For this clone: A read error may account for a junction end that differs from germline. The chain joins TRBV7-9 to TRBJ1-4; 9 bases are shared with TRBD1. This CDR3 comprises 15 residues. The germline V gene encodes CDR1 SEHNR and CDR2 FQNEAQ (reference sequence). The CDR3 loop reads CASGLNRGQGEKLFF. In nucleotides, the CDR3 is TGTGCCAGCGGCTTAAACAGGGGGCAGGGTGAAAAACTGTTTTTT.

V is TRBV30 and J is TRBJ2-1, with 8 bases that match TRBD2. Losses at the gene ends were 1 base for V and 2 bases for J; bases not matched to a gene: 10. CDR1 GTSNPN and CDR2 SVGIG come from the germline V gene (reference sequence). The CDR3 has 17 amino acids. This CDR3 is CAWSEGAGTRTYNEQFF. The CDR3 bases are TGTGCCTGGAGTGAAGGAGCCGGGACTAGAACCTACAATGAGCAGTTCTTC.

The V gene is TRBV5-8, the J gene TRBJ2-1; 9 nucleotides match TRBD2. Trimming at V came to 2 bases and at J to 4 bases, leaving 7 bases not matched to a gene. Germline V gene sequence: CDR1 SGHTS, CDR2 YDEGEE. CDR3 length: 16 residues. CDR3 sequence (DNA): TGTGCCAGCAGCTTTTTGGCGGGAGGGCCATACAATGAGCAGTTCTTC. Amino acid sequence: CASSFLAGGPYNEQFF.

V and J are TRBV7-2 and TRBJ2-7; 7 nucleotides agree with TRBD2. The germline CDR1 and CDR2 sequences are SGHTA and FQGNSA. The CDR3 has 15 residues. The ends lost 2 bases at V and 4 bases at J; junction bases unmatched: 8. CDR3 residues: CASSLIAGLGYEQYF. The CDR3, as DNA: TGTGCCAGCAGCTTAATCGCCGGACTAGGGTACGAGCAGTACTTC.

The V call is TRBV7-3, the J call TRBJ2-1; the match to TRBD2 covers 12 bases. V was clipped by 2 bases and J by 9 bases; unmatched bases: 5. The CDR3 runs to 15 residues. Germline CDR1 reads SGHTA; CDR2 reads FQGTGA. CDR3 coding DNA: TGTGCCAGCAGCTTAGAGCTAGCGGGAGGGGGTGAGCAGTTCTTC. It yields the protein CASSLELAGGGEQFF.